This TCR beta chain came from a study of T-cell memory formation after mild COVID-19. This clonotype was seen repeatedly, ten times or more. Antigen specificity is unknown. CDR1 is SGHAT, CDR2 FQNNGV, per germline. The CDR3 contains 17 residues. V shed 4 bases, J shed 5 bases, and the junction held 14 bases outside the gene matches. Amplification by 5'RACE using constant-segment primers produced TCR alpha and TCR beta cDNA libraries that carried sample barcodes and UMIs. In TCRdb, the 5' RACE reads were re-called with MiXCR into one record per CDR3 protein. The sample shows under 250,000 distinct CDR3 sequences, 15% of them seen only once. Study results and caveats: Shrinking CD4+ clones were chiefly CM and EM; CD8+ ones were chiefly EMRA. Whereas later expanders leaned CD4+, clones contracting day 15 to 85 showed a balanced CD4/CD8 makeup.

The TCR sequence derives from an adult woman who had mild COVID-19 (a few samples of this study predate the infection). Cell type and time point are not known. The sequenced sample was PBMCs or a T cell subset sorted from them (not recorded which). This rearrangement joins TRBV11-2 to TRBJ2-3, with TRBD2 identical over 8 bases. The CDR3 DNA reads TGTGCCAGCAGCTCGCTCGGTTTGGGGACTAGGGGAGATACGCAGTATTTT. This encodes CASSSLGLGTRGDTQYF.